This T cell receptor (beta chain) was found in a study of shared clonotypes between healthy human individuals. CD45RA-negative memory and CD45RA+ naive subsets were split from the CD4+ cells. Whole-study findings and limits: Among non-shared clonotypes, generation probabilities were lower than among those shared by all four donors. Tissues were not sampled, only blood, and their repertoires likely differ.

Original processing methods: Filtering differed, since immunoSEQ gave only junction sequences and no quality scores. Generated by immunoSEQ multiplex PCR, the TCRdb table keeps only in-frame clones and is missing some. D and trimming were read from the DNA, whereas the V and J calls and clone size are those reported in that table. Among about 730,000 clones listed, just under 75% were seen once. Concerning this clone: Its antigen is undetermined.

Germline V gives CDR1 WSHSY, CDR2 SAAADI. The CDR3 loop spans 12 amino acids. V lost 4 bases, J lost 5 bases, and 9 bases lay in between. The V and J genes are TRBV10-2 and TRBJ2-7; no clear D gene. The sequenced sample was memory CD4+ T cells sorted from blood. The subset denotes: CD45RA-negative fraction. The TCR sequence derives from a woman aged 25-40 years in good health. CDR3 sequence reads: CASSGPDDEQYF. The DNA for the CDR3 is TGCGCCAGCAGTGGGCCCGATGACGAGCAGTACTTC.